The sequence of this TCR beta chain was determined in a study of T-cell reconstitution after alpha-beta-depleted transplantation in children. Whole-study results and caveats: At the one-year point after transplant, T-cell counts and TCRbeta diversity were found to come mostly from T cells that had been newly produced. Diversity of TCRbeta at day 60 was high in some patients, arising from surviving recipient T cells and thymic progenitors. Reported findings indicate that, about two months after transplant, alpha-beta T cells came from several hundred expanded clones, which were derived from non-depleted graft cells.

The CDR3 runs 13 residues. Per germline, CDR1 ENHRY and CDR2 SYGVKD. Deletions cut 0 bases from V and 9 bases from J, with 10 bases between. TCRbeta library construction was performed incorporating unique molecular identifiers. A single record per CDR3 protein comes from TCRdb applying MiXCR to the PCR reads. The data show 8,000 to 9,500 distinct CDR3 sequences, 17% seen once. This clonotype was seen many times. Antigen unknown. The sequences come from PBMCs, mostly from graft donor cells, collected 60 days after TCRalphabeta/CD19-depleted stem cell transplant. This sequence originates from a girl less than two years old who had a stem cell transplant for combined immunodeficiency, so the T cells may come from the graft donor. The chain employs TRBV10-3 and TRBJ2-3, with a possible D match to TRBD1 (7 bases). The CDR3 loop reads CAISESGGQTQYF. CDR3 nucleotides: TGTGCCATCAGTGAGTCGGGGGGACAGACGCAGTATTTT.